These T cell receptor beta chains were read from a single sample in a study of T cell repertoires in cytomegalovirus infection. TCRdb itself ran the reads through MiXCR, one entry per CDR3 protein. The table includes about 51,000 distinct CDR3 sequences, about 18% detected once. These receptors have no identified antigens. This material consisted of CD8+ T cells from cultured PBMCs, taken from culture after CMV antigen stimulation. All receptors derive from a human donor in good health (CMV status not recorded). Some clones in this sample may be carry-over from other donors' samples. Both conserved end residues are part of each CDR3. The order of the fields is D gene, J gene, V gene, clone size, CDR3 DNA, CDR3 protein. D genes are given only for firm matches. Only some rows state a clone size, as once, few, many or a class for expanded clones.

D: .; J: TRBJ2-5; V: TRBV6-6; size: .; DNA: TGTGCCAGCAGTTACTCGAGAAACCGACAACTGGATGAGACCCAGTACTTC; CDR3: CASSYSRNRQLDETQYF
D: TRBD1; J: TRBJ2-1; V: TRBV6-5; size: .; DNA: TGTGCCAGCAGTTACCTTACAGGGGGCTCCTACAATGAGCAGTTCTTC; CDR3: CASSYLTGGSYNEQFF
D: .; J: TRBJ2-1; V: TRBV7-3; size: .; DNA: TGTGCCAGCAGCCGGGGGGAGGGGGCGGGTGGTGAGCAGTTCTTC; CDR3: CASSRGEGAGGEQFF
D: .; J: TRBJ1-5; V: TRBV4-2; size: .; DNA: TGTGCCAGCAGCCAGTTAGGGGAGGCTCAGCCCCAGCATTTT; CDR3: CASSQLGEAQPQHF
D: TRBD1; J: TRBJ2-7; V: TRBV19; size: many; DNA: TGTGCCAGTAGTTTTGGGACAGGACCTATTTACGAGCAGTACTTC; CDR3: CASSFGTGPIYEQYF
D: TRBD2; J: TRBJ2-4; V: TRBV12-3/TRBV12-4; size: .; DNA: TGTGCCAGCAGTCAGCCGACTAGCGGGGGGGCTGATGAGGCCAAAAACATTCAGTACTTC; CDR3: CASSQPTSGGADEAKNIQYF
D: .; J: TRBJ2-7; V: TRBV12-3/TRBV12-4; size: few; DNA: TGTGCCAGCAGTTCCCCCGGGACCGGTTACGAGCAGTACTTC; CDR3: CASSSPGTGYEQYF
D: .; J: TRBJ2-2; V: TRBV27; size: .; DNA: TGTGCCACTGGTTGGGGGGATCCTCCCGGGGAGCTGTTTTTT; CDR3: CATGWGDPPGELFF
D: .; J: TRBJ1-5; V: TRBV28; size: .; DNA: TGTGCCAGCAGTTTAACACAGGGTTCTCAGCCCCAGCATTTT; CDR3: CASSLTQGSQPQHF
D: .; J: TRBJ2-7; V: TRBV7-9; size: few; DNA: TGTGCCAGCAGTTTAGCAGGGGCAGGCTACGAGCAGTACTTC; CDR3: CASSLAGAGYEQYF
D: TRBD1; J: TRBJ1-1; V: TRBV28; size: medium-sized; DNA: TGTGCCAGCCACCACAGGGGTACTGAAGCTTTCTTT; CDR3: CASHHRGTEAFF
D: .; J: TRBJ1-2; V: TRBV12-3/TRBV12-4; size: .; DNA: TGTGCCAGCAGTTTAGAAAATAGGGTCAGCTATGGCTACACCTTC; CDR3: CASSLENRVSYGYTF
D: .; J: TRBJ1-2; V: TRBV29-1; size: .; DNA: TGCAGCGTTGAAAGCCGGGCGCCAGGGTACACCTTC; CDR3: CSVESRAPGYTF
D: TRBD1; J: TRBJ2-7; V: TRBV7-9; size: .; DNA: TGTGCCAGCAGCATCCTAGACAGGGGGCAAACCTACGAGCAGTACTTC; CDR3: CASSILDRGQTYEQYF
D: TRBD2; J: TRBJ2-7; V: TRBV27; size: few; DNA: TGTGCCAGCAGTTTTGGGACTACCTCCTACGAGCAGTACTTC; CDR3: CASSFGTTSYEQYF
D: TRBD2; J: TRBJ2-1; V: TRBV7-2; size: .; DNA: TGTGCCAGCAGCAAGACTAGCGGGAGATCGCAGTTCTTC; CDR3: CASSKTSGRSQFF
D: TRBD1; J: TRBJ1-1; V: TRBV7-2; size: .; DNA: TGTGCCAGCAGCCCCCACCCCTGGCAGGGGGCAAATGGTGAAGCTTTCTTT; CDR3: CASSPHPWQGANGEAFF
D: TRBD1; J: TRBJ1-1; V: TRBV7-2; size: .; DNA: TGTGCCAGCAGCCTTGGACAGGGGGCGGTTGAAGCTTTCTTT; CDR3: CASSLGQGAVEAFF
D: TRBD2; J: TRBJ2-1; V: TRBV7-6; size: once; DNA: TGTGCCAGCAGCCCGACCCCGGGGGGGGTCTACAATGAGCAGTTCTTC; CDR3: CASSPTPGGVYNEQFF
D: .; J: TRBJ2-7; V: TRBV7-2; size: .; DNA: TGTGCCAGCAGCTCCGACGAACTTGGTAGACTGTACGAGCAGTACTTC; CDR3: CASSSDELGRLYEQYF
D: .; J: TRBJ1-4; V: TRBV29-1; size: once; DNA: TGCAGCGTTGAATCTGCGGGGGGGAATGAAAAACTGTTTTTT; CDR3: CSVESAGGNEKLFF
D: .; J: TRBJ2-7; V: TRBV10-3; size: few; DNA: TGTGCCATCAGTGACAGTTACTACGAGCAGTACTTC; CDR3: CAISDSYYEQYF
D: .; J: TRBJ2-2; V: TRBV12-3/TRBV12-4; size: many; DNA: TGTGCCAGCATCTTAGGGGGAGACTACAAGAACACCGGGGAGCTGTTTTTT; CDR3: CASILGGDYKNTGELFF
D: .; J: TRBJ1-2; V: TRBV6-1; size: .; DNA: TGTGCCAGCAGTGAAGGGGAGAGGAGGGCTGGCTACACCTTC; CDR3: CASSEGERRAGYTF
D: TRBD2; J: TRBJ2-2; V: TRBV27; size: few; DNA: TGTGCCAGCAGTTTAGCCCGACTAGCGGGGGGGCGAGACACCGGGGAGCTGTTTTTT; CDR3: CASSLARLAGGRDTGELFF
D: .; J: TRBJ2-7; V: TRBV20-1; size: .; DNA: TGCAGTGCCAGAGGGACATCCTCCTACGAGCAGTACTTC; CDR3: CSARGTSSYEQYF
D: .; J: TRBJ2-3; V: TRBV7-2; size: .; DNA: TGTGCCAGCAGCTTAGTGGGGCAGCCCCCAGATACGCAGTATTTT; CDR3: CASSLVGQPPDTQYF
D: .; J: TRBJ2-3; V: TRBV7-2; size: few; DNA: TGTGCCAGCAGCTTAATACTAGGCACAGATACGCAGTATTTT; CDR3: CASSLILGTDTQYF
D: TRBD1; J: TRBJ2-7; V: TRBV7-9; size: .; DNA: TGTGCCAGCAGCTTGTCCCAGGGGGCTTTCCACGAGCAGTACTTC; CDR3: CASSLSQGAFHEQYF
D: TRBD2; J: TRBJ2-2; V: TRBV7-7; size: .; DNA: TGTGCCAGCAGCTTAGGACGGGGGGGGACCGGGGAGCTGTTTTTT; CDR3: CASSLGRGGTGELFF
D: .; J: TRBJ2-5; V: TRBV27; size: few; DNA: TGTGCCAGCAGTTCCCACCGGGACGGAGGGACCCAGTACTTC; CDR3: CASSSHRDGGTQYF
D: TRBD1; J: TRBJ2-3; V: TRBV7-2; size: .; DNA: TGTGCCAGTTGGGACAGCGCCTCAGGTTGGGATACGCAGTATTTT; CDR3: CASWDSASGWDTQYF
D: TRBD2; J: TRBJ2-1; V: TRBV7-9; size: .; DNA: TGTGCCAGCAGCCCAAGGACTAGCGGGGTTACTGAGCAGTTCTTC; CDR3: CASSPRTSGVTEQFF
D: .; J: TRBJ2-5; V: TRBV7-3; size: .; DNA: TGTGCCAGCAGCCAACATAGGGGGGAGACCCAGTACTTC; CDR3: CASSQHRGETQYF
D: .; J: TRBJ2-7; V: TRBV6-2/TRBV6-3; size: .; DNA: TGTGCCAGCAGGCAGGGAGGACTGGGGGAGCAGTACTTC; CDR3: CASRQGGLGEQYF
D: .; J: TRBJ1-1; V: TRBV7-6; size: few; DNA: TGTGCCAGCAGCTCGAGTACACCGAACACTGAAGCTTTCTTT; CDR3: CASSSSTPNTEAFF
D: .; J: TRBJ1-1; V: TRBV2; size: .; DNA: TGTGCCAGCACCTTCAGTGGCGCTAGGACTGAAGCTTTCTTT; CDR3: CASTFSGARTEAFF
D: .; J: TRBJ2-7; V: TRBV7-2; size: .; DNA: TGTGCCAGCAGCTTAGTTTCTCCCCCGGAGCAGTACTTC; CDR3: CASSLVSPPEQYF
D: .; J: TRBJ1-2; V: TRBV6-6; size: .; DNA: TGTGCCAGCACTGTCGGGACGGGCTATGGCTACACCTTC; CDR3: CASTVGTGYGYTF
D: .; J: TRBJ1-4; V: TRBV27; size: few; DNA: TGTGCCAGCAGTCCAACCCGCGAGGAGAATGAAAAACTGTTTTTT; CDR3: CASSPTREENEKLFF
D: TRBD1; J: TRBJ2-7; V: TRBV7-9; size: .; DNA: TGTGCCAGTGGGACAGGGAGGCACGAGCAGTACTTC; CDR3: CASGTGRHEQYF
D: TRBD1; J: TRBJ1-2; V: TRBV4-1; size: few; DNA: TGCGCCAGCAGCCCGGGACAGGGGGGCTATGGCTACACCTTC; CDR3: CASSPGQGGYGYTF